This TCR beta chain emerged from a study of a mutant IDH1 vaccine in newly diagnosed glioma. The trim removed 4 bases at V and 4 bases at J, leaving 6 bases unmatched. From germline, CDR1 is SGHNT and CDR2 YYREEE (reference sequence). This CDR3 spans 14 amino acids. Method: immunoSEQ multiplex PCR; TCRdb's copy keeps in-frame clones and lacks some. The sample carries 60,000 to 100,000 clones, more than 70% recorded once. Regarding this clone: Its specificity is not known.

Time point specified: week 23, last vaccination. Each dose of the vaccine consisted of 300 ug of mutant IDH1 20-mer peptide, with topical imiquimod. Each tumor in the donors was a new WHO grade 3 or 4 astrocytoma, IDH1-mutant and ATRX-lost. This TCR was sampled from a woman in her forties or fifties with glioma. The sample here was PBMCs, taken from a glioma patient whose treatment included an IDH1 peptide vaccine. The chain links TRBV5-4 to TRBJ2-5, with 8 bases identical to TRBD2. The CDR3 protein is CASSQSGSGETQYF. DNA of the CDR3: TGTGCCAGCAGCCAGAGCGGGAGTGGAGAGACCCAGTACTTC.